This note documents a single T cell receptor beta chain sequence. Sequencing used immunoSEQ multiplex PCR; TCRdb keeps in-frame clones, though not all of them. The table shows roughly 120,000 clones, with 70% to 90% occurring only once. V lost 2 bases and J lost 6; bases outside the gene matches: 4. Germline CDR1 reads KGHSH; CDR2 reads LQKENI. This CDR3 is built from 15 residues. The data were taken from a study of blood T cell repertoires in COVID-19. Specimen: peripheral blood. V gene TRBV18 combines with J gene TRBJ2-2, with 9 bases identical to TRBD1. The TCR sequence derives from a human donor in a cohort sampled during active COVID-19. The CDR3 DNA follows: TGTGCCAGCTCACCAGAACAGGGGGCGGCCGGGGAGCTGTTTTTT. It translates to CASSPEQGAAGELFF.